The subject of this entry is one TCR beta chain. The data originate from a study of blood T cell repertoires in COVID-19. Study-level background: Italy, Spain and the United States were the sources of the convalescent and acute COVID-19 samples. PBMCs, B-cell-depleted T cells, or T cells were the source of the cDNA or gDNA that made up the material.

From germline, CDR1 is SQVTM and CDR2 ANQGSEA. This CDR3 is 16 amino acids long. The J segment lost 2 bases and the V segment lost 5 bases, leaving 8 bases of the junction unmatched. Under the authors' procedure: Amplification from reference gene primers served as the basis for estimated nucleated cell counts. Using immunoSEQ multiplex PCR, the repertoire was profiled, and TCRdb retains in-frame clones only, with some absent. That table gives V, J and clone size, and the DNA gave D and trimming. Of roughly 100,000 clones in the sample, 65% to 75% were seen once. The sequence was obtained from an older man with acute or convalescent COVID-19. This chain links TRBV29-1 with TRBJ2-3; 12 bases align to TRBD2. Sequenced: peripheral blood. CDR3 sequence reads: CSVYSWTSGTTDTQYF. DNA of the CDR3: TGCAGCGTTTATTCATGGACTAGCGGGACCACAGATACGCAGTATTTT.